This is a list of T cell receptor beta chains from one sample in a study of cytomegalovirus exposure and HLA in healthy donors. Some clones are missing from TCRdb's copy, which holds only in-frame ones; the method was immunoSEQ multiplex PCR. The sample records 130,000 to 150,000 clones, approximately 80% being singletons. Specimen: PBMCs. The receptor set was obtained from a man aged 18-30 years in good health and CMV-seronegative. CDR3s include the opening cysteine and the closing phenylalanine or tryptophan. The D gene is left open where the match is weak. Not every row has a clone size; where given, it reads once, few, many or a size class.

TRBJ2-7	12	TRBV4-1	-	few	TGCGCCACAGGGTCCATCGGCTACGAGCAGTACTTC	CATGSIGYEQYF
TRBJ2-3	14	TRBV2	TRBD2	-	TGTGCCAGCAGTTGGACTAGCGTCACAGATACGCAGTATTTT	CASSWTSVTDTQYF
TRBJ1-4	15	TRBV5-1	-	-	TGCGCCAGCAGCTTGGGCAGGGTGACCAATGAAAAACTGTTTTTT	CASSLGRVTNEKLFF
TRBJ1-2	16	TRBV27	-	-	TGTGCCAGCGGACCCGACCCTAGGACAGTTAACTATGGCTACACCTTC	CASGPDPRTVNYGYTF
TRBJ1-2	13	TRBV6-4	TRBD1	-	TGTGCCAGCAGTCCTACAGGGGCGGGTGGCTACACCTTC	CASSPTGAGGYTF
TRBJ2-1	16	TRBV6-5	TRBD2	-	TGTGCCAGCAGTTACTTGATCGGGGGGGAGGGTAATGAGCAGTTCTTC	CASSYLIGGEGNEQFF
TRBJ2-3	17	TRBV5-1	-	once	TGCGCCAGCAGCTCCCACGAGGGGGACGTTGGCACAGATACGCAGTATTTT	CASSSHEGDVGTDTQYF
TRBJ2-2	14	TRBV7-9	TRBD2	few	TGTGCCAGCAGCTCGGGACTAGAAGACGGGGAGCTGTTTTTT	CASSSGLEDGELFF
TRBJ2-6	18	TRBV7-9	TRBD1	medium-sized	TGTGCCAGCAGCCATACCGGGACAGGGCAGTCTGGGGCCAACGTCCTGACTTTC	CASSHTGTGQSGANVLTF
TRBJ2-1	14	TRBV7-3	-	-	TGTGCCAGCAGCCCCCAAGGGAGATACAATGAGCAGTTCTTC	CASSPQGRYNEQFF
TRBJ1-4	15	TRBV27	TRBD1	-	TGTGCCAGCAGTCCGGGACAGGGGGCCGGTGAAAAACTGTTTTTT	CASSPGQGAGEKLFF
TRBJ1-5	17	TRBV14	-	-	TGTGCCAGCAGCCCCATCCCACAGGGATTGGGCAATCAGCCCCAGCATTTT	CASSPIPQGLGNQPQHF
TRBJ2-7	13	TRBV15	-	-	TGTGCCACCAGCACAGGGGACCCCTACGAGCAGTACTTC	CATSTGDPYEQYF
TRBJ1-1	14	TRBV5-5	TRBD1	-	TGTGCCAGCAGTCCACGGGACAGGGAGACTGAAGCTTTCTTT	CASSPRDRETEAFF
TRBJ2-7	15	TRBV21-1	-	-	TGTGCCAGCAGCAAGGGCGGGGCTAGCTCCTACGAGCAGTACTTC	CASSKGGASSYEQYF
TRBJ1-1	14	TRBV28	-	few	TGTGCCAGCAGTTCCCCCGGGGTAAACACTGAAGCTTTCTTT	CASSSPGVNTEAFF
TRBJ2-4	16	TRBV28	TRBD1	-	TGTGCCAGCAGAGCAGGGGGCACCTCGGCCAAAAACATTCAGTACTTC	CASRAGGTSAKNIQYF
TRBJ1-1	16	TRBV6-5	TRBD1	few	TGTGCCAGCAGTTACGCGATACAGGGGGCAGGTACTGAAGCTTTCTTT	CASSYAIQGAGTEAFF
TRBJ2-3	15	TRBV7-8	-	-	TGTGCCAGCAGCTCCCGGACAGCTAGCACAGATACGCAGTATTTT	CASSSRTASTDTQYF
TRBJ1-1	15	TRBV2	-	-	TGTGCCAGCAGCATGGACAGAGGGGACGTCGGTGAAGCTTTCTTT	CASSMDRGDVGEAFF
TRBJ1-2	12	TRBV5-6	-	-	TGTGCCAGCAGCTTGTTTCGGGGAGGCTACACCTTC	CASSLFRGGYTF
TRBJ2-7	16	TRBV10-1	TRBD2	-	TGCGCCAGCAGTCTTTTCCGGGGGGTCCTATCCTACGAGCAGTACTTC	CASSLFRGVLSYEQYF
TRBJ2-1	16	TRBV7-2	-	-	TGTGCCAGCAGCTTAAGGGCCAGGGGAAGGTACAATGAGCAGTTCTTC	CASSLRARGRYNEQFF
TRBJ2-5	15	TRBV7-9	-	once	TGTGCCAGCAGGGATAGCTTTATGTTACAAGAGACCCAGTACTTC	CASRDSFMLQETQYF
TRBJ1-1	17	TRBV4-1	-	-	TGCGCCAGCAGGCACAGGGAATCCCAGGATATGAACACTGAAGCTTTCTTT	CASRHRESQDMNTEAFF
TRBJ2-3	14	TRBV19	TRBD1	-	TGTGCCAGTAGATGGGGACAGAGCACAGATACGCAGTATTTT	CASRWGQSTDTQYF
TRBJ1-6	13	TRBV19	-	-	TGTGCCACCTACCCGGGGGGCAGTTCACCCCTCCACTTT	CATYPGGSSPLHF
TRBJ2-1	15	TRBV4-1	TRBD2	-	TGCGCCAGCAGCCACGGGACTAACATATACAATGAGCAGTTCTTC	CASSHGTNIYNEQFF
TRBJ2-5	12	TRBV25-1	-	-	TGTGCCAGCAGTGATTACAGGGTAGAGCAGTACTTC	CASSDYRVEQYF
TRBJ2-5	13	TRBV5-1	TRBD2	-	TGCGCCAGCGGGACTAGCGGGGCAGAGACCCAGTACTTC	CASGTSGAETQYF
TRBJ1-1	14	TRBV7-2	-	-	TGTGCCAGCAGCTTAGGGCCAGGGTCCACTGAAGCTTTCTTT	CASSLGPGSTEAFF
TRBJ1-2	16	TRBV19	TRBD1	-	TGTGCCAGTAGTATAGACGTCAGGGGGCTAGGGAGTGGCTACACCTTC	CASSIDVRGLGSGYTF
TRBJ2-5	13	TRBV7-9	-	-	TGTGCCAGCAGCTTAAGCCAGGGGGAGACCCAGTACTTC	CASSLSQGETQYF
TRBJ2-2	13	TRBV7-7	-	-	TGTGCCAGCAGCTTGTCAGAGGCGGGGGAGCTGTTTTTT	CASSLSEAGELFF
TRBJ2-7	15	TRBV6-5	-	-	TGTGCCAGCAGTCCCCTCCAGGGGAGGGGGTACGAGCAGTACTTC	CASSPLQGRGYEQYF
TRBJ1-1	17	TRBV5-1	-	-	TGCGCCAGCAGCTACGACGGGGTCTGGCACTCCAGGAACGTGGCTTTCTTT	CASSYDGVWHSRNVAFF
TRBJ2-3	14	TRBV29-1	TRBD2	once	TGCAGCGTGGCCGCGGGAGGGGGGGCGAATACGCAGTATTTT	CSVAAGGGANTQYF
TRBJ1-1	16	TRBV19	TRBD1	-	TGTGCCAGTAGTATTGGGGGGGACAGGGTGAACACTGAAGCTTTCTTT	CASSIGGDRVNTEAFF
TRBJ2-7	16	TRBV2	TRBD2	-	TGTGCCAGCAAAAACCCGGGACTAGCGGCCCACTACGAGCAGTACTTC	CASKNPGLAAHYEQYF
TRBJ2-7	12	TRBV7-8	-	-	TGTGCCAGCAGCTTAGACAACTACGAGCAGTACTTC	CASSLDNYEQYF
TRBJ1-5	15	TRBV18	TRBD1	-	TGTGCCAGCTCCCCACAGGGGGCCAGCAATCAGCCCCAGCATTTT	CASSPQGASNQPQHF
TRBJ2-1	15	TRBV27	TRBD2	-	TGTGCCAGCAGCTCGGGACTAGCGGGAGGGAATGAGCAGTTCTTC	CASSSGLAGGNEQFF
TRBJ2-5	14	TRBV10-3	-	-	TGTGCCACCGGGGAGCGGGAAGGGGGAGAGACCCAGTACTTC	CATGEREGGETQYF
TRBJ1-1	12	TRBV11-2	-	-	TGTGCCAGCAGCCTATTCCCCACTGAAGCTTTCTTT	CASSLFPTEAFF
TRBJ1-1	15	TRBV5-5	-	-	TGTGCCAGCAGCTCCAGGGTGGCGGCGAACACTGAAGCTTTCTTT	CASSSRVAANTEAFF
TRBJ2-1	15	TRBV14	TRBD2	-	TGTGCCAGCAGCCATACTAGCGGGGGGGGCAATGAGCAGTTCTTC	CASSHTSGGGNEQFF
TRBJ2-2	15	TRBV19	TRBD1	-	TGTGCCAGTAGTAGCCTCGGGACAGCAACCGGGGAGCTGTTTTTT	CASSSLGTATGELFF
TRBJ2-6	15	TRBV6-1	-	few	TGTGCCAGCAGTCAGACAGTTTCTGGGGCCAACGTCCTGACTTTC	CASSQTVSGANVLTF
TRBJ1-1	11	TRBV10-2	-	few	TGCGCCAGCAGTACAGGGACTGAAGCTTTCTTT	CASSTGTEAFF
TRBJ1-4	17	TRBV19	-	-	TGTGCCACCATAGCCCCTGGGGGCTTTGCAACTAATGAAAAACTGTTTTTT	CATIAPGGFATNEKLFF
TRBJ2-5	14	TRBV27	-	few	TGTGCCAGCAGTTTATTAGTAGGGGTTGGGGCCCAGTACTTC	CASSLLVGVGAQYF